The 17 T cell receptor beta chains in this list originate from one sample, sequenced in a study of T cells in Graves' hyperthyroidism and ophthalmopathy. Amplification of TCR beta CDR3 regions used RNA as the template. HTBI primers were used for first-round RT-PCR of the TCR CDR3. TCRdb independently ran MiXCR on the multiplex PCR reads; one entry per CDR3 protein. Of 370,000 or so distinct CDR3 sequences in the sample, roughly 13% were seen once. Sequencing input: blood. The source is a man aged 25-40 years with Graves' hyperthyroidism that later progressed to Graves' ophthalmopathy.

The sample holds many counts of this clonotype. V and J are TRBV3-1 and TRBJ2-7; maybe TRBD2 (5 bases). CDR1 and CDR2 from the germline V gene are LGHDT and YNNKEL (reference sequence). The CDR3 runs 12 residues. V was trimmed by 4 bases and J by 6 bases, leaving 10 bases between them. The CDR3, as DNA: TGTGCCAGCAGCCGGGCGGGTGTCGAGCAGTACTTC. Translation: CASSRAGVEQYF.

This clonotype was recorded many times. This chain joins TRBV6-1 and TRBJ2-1; tentatively, D is TRBD1 (5 bases). CDR1 and CDR2 from the germline V gene are MNHNS and SASEGT. The ends were cut back, 0 bases at V and 0 bases at J, with 9 bases in the middle. CDR3 length equals 16 residues. Written as DNA, the CDR3 is TGTGCCAGCAGTGAAGCGCCAGGGAACTCCTACAATGAGCAGTTCTTC. Encoded protein: CASSEAPGNSYNEQFF.

This clonotype was picked up many times. The V call is TRBV12-3 or TRBV12-4, the J call TRBJ1-2; unclear D gene. The CDR3 loop spans 13 amino acids. V dropped 6 bases and J dropped 2 bases, with 10 bases sitting between them. CDR3: CASSRLRNYGYTF. The CDR3 DNA reads as TGTGCCAGCAGCAGACTTAGGAACTATGGCTACACCTTC.

This clonotype was observed a handful of times. The J gene is TRBJ1-4, the V gene TRBV30, with a weak D call TRBD1 (6 bases). V shed 7 bases and J shed 10 bases, with 25 bases lying between them. The germline gives CDR1 GTSNPN, CDR2 SVGIG (reference sequence). The length of the CDR3 is 15 residues. CDR3 coding DNA: TGTGCCTTGGATTCCCCCGAGGACAGTCATTTAAAACTGTTTTTT. Encoded protein: CALDSPEDSHLKLFF.

Details on this clonotype: A read error is likely, as this CDR3 ends without the conserved phenylalanine or tryptophan. This sequence joins TRBV11-2 and TRBJ2-7, with D possibly matching TRBD1 (6 bases). The V end lost 5 bases, the J end lost 2 bases, and 7 bases lay between the germline ends. The CDR3 runs to 12 residues. The germline V gene encodes CDR1 SGHAT and CDR2 FQNNGV. The CDR3 sequence is CASSGQTYEQYS. The CDR3 nucleotides read TGTGCCAGCAGCGGACAGACCTACGAGCAGTACTCC.

The rearrangement links TRBV30 to TRBJ1-1, with D perhaps TRBD1 (6 bases). The CDR3 sequence is 16 residues long. Germline CDR1 and CDR2: GTSNPN and SVGIG (reference sequence). V lost 5 bases, J lost 1 base, and 20 bases lay in between. The CDR3 nucleotides are TGTGCCTGGCCGGACCGGGACATTTCGACGAACACTGAAGCTTTCTTT. This gives the protein CAWPDRDISTNTEAFF.

This clonotype was observed a few times. V gene TRBV12-3 or TRBV12-4 combines with J gene TRBJ2-7; 9 nucleotides line up with TRBD2. J was trimmed by 3 bases and V by 5 bases; bases with no gene match: 8. The CDR3 length is 15 residues. The CDR3 DNA follows: TGTGCCAGCAGTCCCCGAGTAGCGGGAGACTACGAGCAGTACTTC. Translated, it gives CASSPRVAGDYEQYF.

This clonotype was recorded at least ten times. The V call is TRBV6-1, the J call TRBJ2-1, with D maybe TRBD2 (6 bases). CDR3 size: 17 residues. The germline V and J ends were trimmed by 7 bases and 0 bases, with 19 bases remaining between them. Germline V gene data show CDR1 as MNHNS and CDR2 as SASEGT. The DNA for the CDR3 is TGTGCCAGCACTCGGCCGGGTGCGGGGAGCTCCTACAATGAGCAGTTCTTC. This sequence encodes CASTRPGAGSSYNEQFF.

There are a few counts of this clonotype. The genes are TRBV9 and TRBJ1-2; tentatively, D is TRBD1 (5 bases). V was shortened by 3 bases and J by 4 bases, with 13 bases between the two germline ends. Per germline, CDR1 SGDLS and CDR2 YYNGEE. The CDR3 runs 14 residues. CDR3 protein: CASSAVRTPYGYTF. The CDR3 DNA follows: TGTGCCAGCAGCGCCGTCAGGACACCCTATGGCTACACCTTC.

This clonotype was seen at least ten times. The chain couples TRBV20-1 to TRBJ2-5; D may match TRBD1 or TRBD2 (5 bases each). CDR1 and CDR2 (germline): DFQATT, SNEGSKA (reference sequence). The V gene lost 5 bases and the J gene lost 5 bases, with 12 bases spanning the gap. The CDR3 sequence is 12 residues long. This CDR3 reads CSADRGAETQYF. CDR3 bases: TGCAGTGCTGACCGAGGGGCTGAGACCCAGTACTTC.

This clonotype was counted a few times. This chain joins TRBV2 and TRBJ2-7; the match to TRBD2 covers 7 bases. The CDR3 is 14 residues long. The V segment lost 5 bases and the J segment 0 bases; nucleotides outside the gene matches: 4. The germline V gene encodes CDR1 SNHLY and CDR2 FYNNEI. CDR3 nucleotides: TGTGCCAGCAGTCAAAGACTAGCCTCCTACGAGCAGTACTTC. Amino acid sequence: CASSQRLASYEQYF.

The chain uses TRBV18 and TRBJ1-5; tentative D call: TRBD1 (5 bases). There are 16 residues in the CDR3. V was trimmed by 2 bases and J by 0 bases, leaving 11 bases between them. Germline CDR1 is KGHSH and CDR2 is LQKENI. In nucleotides, the CDR3 is TGTGCCAGCTCACCATTGTCCCAGGGTAGCAATCAGCCCCAGCATTTT. Its translation: CASSPLSQGSNQPQHF. Based on the CDR3 plus reference TRBV18 and TRBJ1-5, the full variable domain is NAGVMQNPRHLVRRRGQEARLRCSPMKGHSHVYWYRQLPEEGLKFMVYLQKENIIDESGMPKERFSAEFPKEGPSILRIQQVVRGDSAAYFCASSPLSQGSNQPQHFGDGTRLSIL.

This clonotype was picked up many times. The J gene is TRBJ2-7, the V gene TRBV2; tentatively, D is TRBD1 (5 bases). The CDR3 is 13 amino acids. The germline V gene encodes CDR1 SNHLY and CDR2 FYNNEI. Trimming removed 6 bases from V and 1 base from J, with 10 bases in between. The CDR3, as DNA: TGTGCCAGCAGGGTAGACAGTTCCTACGAGCAGTACTTC. It translates to CASRVDSSYEQYF.

This clonotype was detected only a few times. The rearrangement links TRBV7-9 to TRBJ2-2, with TRBD2 as a possible D gene (6 bases). The CDR3 sequence is 13 residues long. CDR1 is SEHNR and CDR2 is FQNEAQ in the germline V gene (reference sequence). V dropped 8 bases and J dropped 4 bases, with 11 bases sitting between them. In nucleotides, the CDR3 is TGTGCCAGCGCGTGGGGGGTCACCGGGGAGCTGTTTTTT. Its protein product is CASAWGVTGELFF.

This clonotype was recorded at least ten times. The chain uses TRBV5-1 and TRBJ1-2; TRBD1 agrees at 8 bases. The CDR3 length is 13 residues. CDR1 is SGHRS and CDR2 is YFSETQ in the germline V gene. The J segment lost 9 bases and the V segment lost 3 bases, leaving 7 bases of the junction unmatched. The CDR3 DNA follows: TGCGCCAGCAGCTCCGGACAGGGCTTTCGCTACACCTTC. This translates into CASSSGQGFRYTF.

The rearrangement uses TRBV4-1 and TRBJ1-1, with D possibly matching TRBD1 (5 bases). V lost 1 base and J 2 bases, leaving 11 bases between the germline ends. Per germline, CDR1 MGHRA and CDR2 YSYEKL. This CDR3 has 15 amino acids. The CDR3 DNA reads as TGCGCCAGCAGCCAAGCGGGACCCACTAACACTGAAGCTTTCTTT. This gives the protein CASSQAGPTNTEAFF.

V and J are TRBV9 and TRBJ2-2, with D tentatively TRBD2 (6 bases). CDR3 length: 14 residues. V lost 0 bases and J lost 7, with 10 bases in between. Germline V CDR1 and CDR2: SGDLS, YYNGEE. The CDR3 DNA sequence: TGTGCCAGCAGCGTAGGGGCGGGGCGCGGGGAGCTGTTTTTT. Its translation: CASSVGAGRGELFF.